The following is a T cell receptor (beta chain) sequence with its context. This record comes from a study of T cell changes during pregnancy in multiple sclerosis. Sequencing was performed with immunoSEQ multiplex PCR; in TCRdb, only in-frame clones are kept and a portion is missing. The data show about 40,000 clones, with approximately 94% seen just once and over 0.95% held by the top ten. V lost 2 bases and J lost 5, with 6 bases in between. Germline CDR1 is MNHEY and CDR2 is SVGAGI. This CDR3 spans 13 amino acids. The sequence was obtained from a female donor with multiple sclerosis, enrolled in a pregnancy study. The V gene is TRBV6-5, the J gene TRBJ2-2; D gene unclear. The sample was peripheral blood, taken before pregnancy. This CDR3 is CASSYPTTGELFF. The CDR3 nucleotides are TGTGCCAGCAGTTACCCTACGACCGGGGAGCTGTTTTTT.